This T cell receptor (beta chain) was observed in a study of cytomegalovirus exposure and HLA in healthy donors (dated by TCRdb to the late 2010s). For the wider study: An earlier analysis of 550 to 700 of the donors reported approximately 270 Gb of sequence data and some 120 million unique TCR beta sequences from about 200 million T cells. Using immunosequencing, the study profiled T cell repertoires from roughly 650 subjects and related those repertoires to cytomegalovirus serostatus. The number of typed donors differed by locus: about 620-630 for A, B, C, DRB1 and DQB1; 500 to 550 for DQA1; around 610 for DPA1; and around 490 for DPB1. An earlier analysis of 587 of the donors applied high-throughput TCR beta sequencing to assess whether each TCR beta V gene segment acted as functional or pseudogenic. Rather than drawing on any new phenotypic data, the later analysis identified candidate immune exposures from TCR beta sequences and the way those sequences occurred across donors. Besides the first cohort of roughly 700 subjects, a separate validation cohort made up of roughly 130 different subjects was used. Of the 350 to 450 genotyped donors, 81% were placed in the genetic ancestry cluster associated with self-reported Caucasian donors. To predict cytomegalovirus infection status, the study combined high-throughput TCR immunosequencing, statistical association of individual TCRs with disease status, and machine learning. Class I and class II HLA loci were covered by the typing at four-digit resolution. Because of strong linkage in the cohort, five DR-DQ haplotypes were treated as single units for association and clustering. Among around 400 genotyped donors of the cohort, an average of approximately 220,000 unique TCR beta nucleotide sequences was sequenced per donor, of which about 18% were non-productive. All discovery cohort repertoires had been generated using a single sequencing platform. The study aimed to test whether cataloging public T cell receptors could reveal signatures of past pathogen exposure. An early release that covered about 600 HLA-typed donors contained 300 to 350 gigabases of sequencing data and 70 million to 100 million unique TCR sequences. In a later analysis, previously published TCR beta repertoires from fewer than 750 donors were re-analyzed and high-resolution HLA genotyping was added so that TCR occurrence patterns could be studied. Donor age, sex, ethnicity and CMV serostatus were compiled together with the repertoire data. A later genetic analysis took genome-wide SNP genotypes for about three fifths of the roughly 670 donors and used that subset as a discovery cohort. Overall results and qualifications from the work: Because HLA typing was unavailable for some donors at each locus, only the typed subset was used in association tests. A further reported finding was that TCR beta sequences accurately predicted the HLA-A and HLA-B alleles for most subjects in the first cohort. Because the 87-base-pair reads could not distinguish some IMGT-functional V segments, including TRBV6-2 and TRBV6-3, those segments were excluded. When HLA alleles, especially DR and DQ, strongly co-occurred, TCR associations were difficult to assign to individual alleles. Compared with equally common non-associated chains, HLA-associated TCR beta chains in a later analysis were more clonally expanded and had lower generation probabilities. A later genetic analysis associated a missense DCLRE1C variant with V-gene and J-gene trimming of TCR beta chains, and an independent cohort replicated the association. Compared with the approximately 700-donor mean, donors in an Asian-associated ancestry cluster had fewer N-insertions in productive TCRs, according to a later genetic analysis. A cluster of highly shared sequence variants was judged likely to be a technical artifact of the sequencing pipeline. Specific HLA alleles were associated with about 17,000 TCR beta sequences at a false discovery rate of 0.05 in a later analysis. In an earlier analysis of a few hundred of the donors, most TCR beta V segments were observed in productive rearrangements about 87% or about 30% of the time, broadly matching IMGT annotations. The classifier was reported to diagnose cytomegalovirus status with high specificity and sensitivity in both the original cohort and the validation cohort. It was suggested by the authors that the approach could potentially be generalized to other disease states and immunological phenotypes. Correlated functional status among segregating V segments might be attributable to linkage disequilibrium, but an unknown experimental factor could not be ruled out. Because counts were too low, seventeen rarely observed V segments, including chromosome 9 orphons, were excluded from the earlier analysis of some 540 of the donors. A later analysis reported that several top co-occurrence clusters appeared linked to parvovirus B19, influenza, CMV and Epstein-Barr virus. Sequencing depth was assumed to be roughly uniform across donors in the presence/absence analyses, though that assumption may not hold. The study gave a list of about 150 TCR beta chains associated with cytomegalovirus. A few of the identified cytomegalovirus-associated TCR beta chains were confirmed in vitro to be specific for cytomegalovirus antigens. For the cohort, immune exposure information was limited to CMV serostatus. A later analysis found that most CMV-associated TCR beta chains appeared HLA-restricted, with HLA associations seemingly driven largely by CMV exposure. This cohort had only TCR beta chains sequenced, and the lack of alpha or paired-chain data limited which features could be detected. According to a later analysis, TCR association rates differed among HLA loci, with DRB1 alleles showing the most associated TCRs and HLA-C alleles showing the fewest. Most TCR sequences were seen in very few donors, while some public TCRs were found in many individuals.

Library creation used the immunoSEQ multiplex PCR assay. For the multiplex PCR, a mixture combining 60 forward primers for TCR Vbeta segments and 13 reverse primers for TCR Jbeta segments was used. The CDR3 region of rearranged TCR beta genes was amplified from genomic DNA by a multiplex PCR assay. On the Illumina HiSeq System, the amplified TCR beta libraries were sequenced as 87-base-pair reads. Regarding the original processing steps: A later analysis counted about 80 million unique TCR beta chains across the 550 to 700 repertoires, and around 9.9 million of these chains were shared by at least two donors. A nearest-neighbor algorithm error-corrected the raw reads and collapsed the reads into unique sequences, merging closely related sequences to remove PCR and sequencing errors. V, D and J gene segments were assigned by aligning CDR3 sequences to IMGT reference sequences. For a sequence to be retained, a match of at least six nucleotides was required to both a V gene segment and a J gene segment. Rearrangements were classified as productive when the CDR3 lacked stop codons and remained in frame with V and J, and all other rearrangements were classified as non-productive. Following IMGT convention, CDR3 was defined as the stretch from the second conserved V-encoded cysteine to the conserved J-encoded phenylalanine. Sequences without an unambiguous match to a single V gene segment were excluded from the earlier analysis of about 630 of the donors. An earlier analysis of some 500 of the donors classified V segments as functional when productive rearrangements were above 56.7% and as segregating when the standard deviation between donors was above 5%. A statistical classification framework was built for diagnosing cytomegalovirus status from the catalog of TCR beta chain sequences. In a later analysis, TCR nucleotide sequences were compared against IMGT/GENE-DB human TR gene sequences so that V and J genes could be assigned. Using the TCRdist pipeline, a later analysis assigned CDR3 sequences along with most-parsimonious VDJ recombination scenarios. In a later analysis, each TCR beta chain was defined by its CDR3 amino acid sequence together with its V-gene family, and reads without a unique V-gene family were excluded. A later analysis removed 500 to 600 highly shared, low-generation-probability nucleotide sequences to deal with suspected cross-contamination and a sequencing artifact. A later analysis calculated a clonal expansion index for each public chain from normalized within-repertoire ranks of inferred template counts. A later analysis computed generation probabilities with a VDJ recombination model fitted to out-of-frame rearrangements, and checked the results against IGoR. In a later analysis, hypergeometric tests were used to score TCR-TCR, TCR-HLA and TCR-CMV co-occurrence, with a repertoire-size bias correction applied to TCR pairs. In a later analysis, false discovery rates were estimated by permuting HLA or CMV assignments 20 times. In a later analysis, co-occurring TCRs were grouped using DBSCAN, with TCRdist sequence similarity added in when clustering inside HLA-allele-positive subsets. For co-occurrence clustering, repertoires with fewer than 30,000 or more than 120,000 public chains were excluded, along with 5 or 6 repertoires with anomalous nucleotide sharing. TCRdb carries this immuneACCESS record with in-frame sequences only. Its versions omit some clonotypes, under half of them owing to an unresolved V gene in the studies checked, with the rest unexplained. Clone size and V and J calls were adopted from that table, with D and trimming inferred from the DNA. The sample yields about 160,000 clones; roughly 80% were counted once. More than 3% of the sample goes to the ten largest clones.

The trim is 5 bases for V and 2 bases for J, with a gap of 13 bases between the germline ends. CDR1 and CDR2 are read off the germline V gene (reference sequence) as SEHNR and FQNEAQ. From the cysteine through the phenylalanine, the CDR3 covers 14 amino acids. The entry retains the CDR3 DNA only, 42 bases that are in frame from base 1. The table lists this clone with a few counts. Its specific antigen is unknown. Base qualities are not recorded, but no much larger clone differs from it by a single base. The cohort consisted of 600 to 700 healthy bone marrow donors. At the time of sampling, all cohort members were nominally healthy, though unrecorded immune exposures were likely present. The donor tested CMV seropositive and was one of the 289 seropositive cohort members. Every donor gave a peripheral blood sample, and the peripheral blood mononuclear cells from that sample were used for TCR beta sequencing. Genomic DNA was extracted from the blood cell samples with the Qiagen DNeasy Blood Extraction Kit.

The source of this sequence is a man under 40 in good health and CMV-seropositive. The V and J segments used are TRBV7-9 and TRBJ2-7; the D gene is perhaps TRBD2, on 5 matching bases. The specimen was PBMCs. The nucleotide sequence is TGTGCCAGCAGCGCCAGGACTGTGCCCTACGAGCAGTACTTC. Its protein is CASSARTVPYEQYF.